This T cell receptor beta chain comes out of a study of response to subunit inactivated influenza vaccine. The V gene's germline CDR1 is DFQATT and CDR2 SNEGSKA (reference sequence). V was trimmed by 3 bases and J by 0 bases, leaving 13 bases between them. There are 15 residues in the CDR3. TCRdb redid the calling of the RT-PCR reads with MiXCR, one entry per CDR3 protein. The sample has 800,000 or so distinct CDR3 sequences, 20% to 25% seen once. The sequencing used PBMCs from blood, collected 5 to 6 days after vaccination. This TCR was sampled from a man in his forties or fifties who received an inactivated influenza vaccine. The J gene is TRBJ2-3, the V gene TRBV20-1; perhaps D is TRBD1 or TRBD2 (5 bases each). This chain's CDR3 is CSASRKRGSTDTQYF. In nucleotides, the CDR3 is TGCAGTGCTAGCCGGAAACGGGGCAGCACAGATACGCAGTATTTT.